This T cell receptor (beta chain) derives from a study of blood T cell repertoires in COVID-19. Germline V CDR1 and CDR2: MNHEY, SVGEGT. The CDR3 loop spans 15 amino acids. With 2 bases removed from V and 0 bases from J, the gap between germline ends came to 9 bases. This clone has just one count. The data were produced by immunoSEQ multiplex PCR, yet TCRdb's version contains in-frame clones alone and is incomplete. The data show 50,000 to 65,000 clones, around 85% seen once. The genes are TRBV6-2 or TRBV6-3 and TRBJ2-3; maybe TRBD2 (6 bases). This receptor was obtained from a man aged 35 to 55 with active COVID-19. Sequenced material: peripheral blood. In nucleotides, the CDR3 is TGTGCCAGCAGTTACCTAGCGCCGAGCACAGATACGCAGTATTTT. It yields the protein CASSYLAPSTDTQYF.